This TCR beta chain was retrieved from a study of T cell changes during pregnancy in multiple sclerosis. Using immunoSEQ multiplex PCR, the repertoire was profiled, and TCRdb retains in-frame clones only, with some absent. The sample shows approximately 40,000 clones, 75% to 95% of them seen only once. Germline values: CDR1 SGHRS, CDR2 YFSETQ. Germline trimming cut 3 bases from V and 5 bases from J; bases unmatched to any gene: 18. CDR3 size: 19 residues. This clonotype was sampled from a female donor with multiple sclerosis, enrolled in a pregnancy study. Sample: CD8+ T cells from peripheral blood mononuclear cells, taken after pregnancy. This chain uses TRBV5-1 with TRBJ2-1; 9 bases align to TRBD2. The CDR3: CASSYFASAGGPVNNEQFF. In nucleotides, the CDR3 is TGCGCCAGCAGCTACTTCGCGTCAGCGGGAGGCCCGGTCAACAATGAGCAGTTCTTC.